This T cell receptor beta chain was documented in a study of shared clonotypes between healthy human individuals. Donors were healthy HIV-negative adults without recent acute infections or vaccinations. The CDR3 consists of 16 residues. Losses at the gene ends were 0 bases for V and 2 bases for J; bases not matched to a gene: 4. Germline CDR1 is LGHNA and CDR2 is YNFKEQ. Several immunoSEQ plates held equal portions of the genomic DNA taken from each subset. How the authors handled the data: Junction-only immunoSEQ data arrived without quality scores, meaning filtering differed. The data were produced by immunoSEQ multiplex PCR, yet TCRdb's version contains in-frame clones alone and is incomplete. For V, J and clone size, that table is used; D and trimming come from the DNA. This table has about 560,000 clones, just over 75% appearing once.

This receptor was identified in a woman aged 40-49 years in good health. Some clones in this sample may be carry-over from other donors' samples. The chain links TRBV4-2 to TRBJ2-7; 10 bases map to TRBD2. Specimen: PBMCs. CDR3 loop: CASSQDSSGSTYEQYF. The CDR3, as DNA: TGTGCCAGCAGCCAAGACTCTAGCGGGAGCACCTACGAGCAGTACTTC.